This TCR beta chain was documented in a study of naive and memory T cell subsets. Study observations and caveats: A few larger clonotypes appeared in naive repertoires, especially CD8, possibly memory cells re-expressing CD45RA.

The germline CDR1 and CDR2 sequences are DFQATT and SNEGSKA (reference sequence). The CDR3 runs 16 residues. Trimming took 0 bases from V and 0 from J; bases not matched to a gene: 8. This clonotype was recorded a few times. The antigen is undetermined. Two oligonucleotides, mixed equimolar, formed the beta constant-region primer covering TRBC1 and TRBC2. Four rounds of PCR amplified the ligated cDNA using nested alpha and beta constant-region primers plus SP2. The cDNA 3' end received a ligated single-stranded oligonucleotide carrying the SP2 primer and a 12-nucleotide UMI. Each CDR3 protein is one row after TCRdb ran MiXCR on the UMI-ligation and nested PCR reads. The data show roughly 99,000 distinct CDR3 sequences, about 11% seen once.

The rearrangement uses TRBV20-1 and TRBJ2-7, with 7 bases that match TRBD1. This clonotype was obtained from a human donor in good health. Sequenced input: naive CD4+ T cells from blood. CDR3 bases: TGCAGTGCTAGAGACTTCTCGACAGGGAGCTCCTACGAGCAGTACTTC. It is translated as CSARDFSTGSSYEQYF.